These 30 T cell receptor beta chains were sequenced from one sample in a study of tumor and adjacent non-tumor tissue in lung cancer. RNA was extracted from bulk tissue without any cell sorting. More than 3 cm separated this lung sample from the edge of the tumor. Three rounds of nested PCR, following a modified ARM-PCR protocol, produced the TCRbeta library. MiXCR, run by TCRdb on the multiplex PCR reads, gives a single entry per CDR3 protein. This sample has roughly 67,000 distinct CDR3 sequences, with 75% to 85% found just once. The sequencing input was distant non-tumor lung tissue. The receptors come from a man between 60 and 75 years old with non-small cell lung cancer.

A remark on this clonotype: The junction shows a germline mismatch at one end, possibly a read error. The chain uses TRBV11-3 and TRBJ2-7; TRBD1 is a possible D gene (5 bases). There are 14 residues in the CDR3. From germline, CDR1 is SGHNT and CDR2 YENEEA. CDR3 loop: CACGLNAGNYERYF. CDR3 coding DNA: TGTGCCTGCGGCTTAAATGCAGGGAACTACGAGCGGTACTTC.

The V and J genes are TRBV6-5 and TRBJ2-7; 13 nucleotides agree with TRBD2. CDR3 length: 18 amino acids. Germline lookup yields CDR1 MNHEY and CDR2 SVGAGI. Germline trimming cut 7 bases from V and 2 bases from J; bases unmatched to any gene: 14. The CDR3 is CASTGLAGESRFAYEQYF. The CDR3 nucleotides read TGTGCCAGCACCGGACTAGCGGGGGAGTCGAGGTTTGCCTACGAGCAGTACTTC.

J is TRBJ2-7 and V is TRBV6-5, with D hard to call. The V end lost 4 bases, the J end lost 3 bases, and 10 bases lay between the germline ends. Germline V gene lookup returns CDR1 MNHEY and CDR2 SVGAGI. This CDR3 has 13 amino acids. In DNA form, the CDR3 reads TGTGCCAGCAGTTTCGAATGGATCTACGAGCAGTACTTC. Translating it yields CASSFEWIYEQYF.

This clonotype showed up just once. This chain connects TRBV28 to TRBJ2-1, with D unclear. The CDR3 contains 14 residues. V was clipped by 11 bases and J by 2 bases, with 16 bases between them. Per the germline V gene, CDR1 is MDHEN and CDR2 is SYDVKM. This chain's CDR3 is CAGSPSGTYNEQFF. The CDR3, as DNA: TGTGCCGGTAGTCCTAGTGGTACCTACAATGAGCAGTTCTTC.

In its sample, this clonotype was seen once. The rearrangement links TRBV29-1 to TRBJ1-2, with D hard to call. The V end was cut by 5 bases, the J end by 2 bases, with 9 bases between. This CDR3 has 12 amino acids. Germline CDR1 is SQVTM and CDR2 is ANQGSEA. The CDR3 here is CSVPDPNYGYTF. For the CDR3, the DNA is TGCAGCGTTCCGGACCCGAACTATGGCTACACCTTC.

This clonotype was detected a few times. A much larger clone is a single base away; this may be a read error. Since the CDR3 does not end with the conserved phenylalanine or tryptophan, this likely comes from a read error. The V and J genes are TRBV5-4 and TRBJ1-6, with D tentatively TRBD1 (6 bases). V was clipped by 7 bases and J by 13 bases, with 18 bases between them. This CDR3 has 13 amino acids. Germline CDR1 and CDR2: SGHNT and YYREEE (reference sequence). CDR3 residues: CASGHRDIRPLHY. In DNA, the CDR3 is TGTGCCAGCGGCCACAGGGACATCAGGCCCCTCCACTAT.

About this clonotype: A much larger clone is a single base away; this may be a read error. This rearrangement joins TRBV19 to TRBJ1-1; TRBD1 matches 8 bases. The CDR3 covers 15 residues. Germline V gene data show CDR1 as LNHDA and CDR2 as SQIVND (reference sequence). V was clipped by 7 bases and J by 3 bases; unmatched bases: 10. The CDR3 region is CASISSGTGYTEAFF. CDR3 bases: TGTGCCAGTATCTCCTCCGGGACAGGATACACTGAAGCTTTCTTT.

This chain's CDR3 is CASSLRSGSERDNEQFF. CDR3 sequence (DNA): TGTGCCAGCAGTCTACGTAGCGGGAGCGAAAGGGATAATGAGCAGTTCTTC. The rearrangement joins TRBV11-2 to TRBJ2-1, with TRBD2 matching over 9 bases. The CDR3 loop spans 17 amino acids. Germline assignment: CDR1 SGHAT and CDR2 FQNNGV. Losses at the gene ends were 6 bases for V and 7 bases for J; bases not matched to a gene: 16.

There are a few counts of this clonotype. Its ends do not fully match the called genes, so a read error is possible. This chain uses TRBV6-1 with TRBJ2-2; D remains unclear. CDR3 length: 15 amino acids. Germline CDR1 and CDR2: MNHNS and SASEGT. CDR3 in amino acids: CASSGYTSNTVELFF. CDR3 DNA sequence: TGTGCCAGTAGTGGATACACTTCGAACACCGTGGAGCTGTTTTTT.

In this sample, this clonotype turned up once. It is likely a read error, because the conserved phenylalanine at the end of the CDR3 is missing. Here the CDR3 DNA reads TGTGCTAGCAGCCCCCCGGGACAGGGGACTCGGGAGCAGTACTAC. Translated, it gives CASSPPGQGTREQYY. V usage is TRBV11-3 and J usage is TRBJ2-7; 10 nucleotides line up with TRBD1. In germline, CDR1 is SGHNT, CDR2 YENEEA. The CDR3 covers 15 residues.

The chain uses TRBV20-1 and TRBJ2-3; D may correspond to TRBD1 or TRBD2 (5 bases each). CDR3 length: 16 residues. With 0 bases removed from V and 7 bases from J, the gap between germline ends came to 20 bases. Germline V gene sequence: CDR1 DFQATT, CDR2 SNEGSKA (reference sequence). DNA for the CDR3: TGCAGTGCTAGAGATTTGTTCGGGGCTCGCACCTATACGCAGTATTTT. This translates into CSARDLFGARTYTQYF.

In regard to this clonotype: The germline gene is not matched at one end of the junction; a read error may be the cause. This chain's CDR3 is CASEAAGQGVDEQLF. The CDR3, as DNA: TGTGCCAGCGAGGCAGCGGGACAGGGGGTCGATGAGCAGCTCTTC. This chain joins TRBV6-2 or TRBV6-3 and TRBJ2-1, with 11 nucleotides matching TRBD1. CDR3 length: 15 amino acids. Germline assignment: CDR1 MNHEY and CDR2 SVGEGT.

V gene TRBV29-1 combines with J gene TRBJ2-7, with 10 bases identical to TRBD1. CDR1 is SQVTM and CDR2 is ANQGSEA in the germline V gene. There are 15 residues in the CDR3. The CDR3, as DNA: TGTAGCGTTGAAGGGGGGACAGGGGTCCTCTACGAGCAGTACGTC. Its protein product is CSVEGGTGVLYEQYV.

In its sample, this clonotype was seen a few times. V usage is TRBV29-1 and J usage is TRBJ1-1; unclear D gene. The V gene lost 8 bases and the J gene lost 4 bases, with 17 bases spanning the gap. There are 13 residues in the CDR3. Germline V gives CDR1 SQVTM, CDR2 ANQGSEA. The CDR3: CSLVRWGGTEAFF. DNA of the CDR3: TGCAGCCTTGTTAGATGGGGTGGCACTGAAGCTTTCTTT.

Details on this clonotype: One junction end disagrees with the germline gene, perhaps due to a read error. This chain connects TRBV5-5 to TRBJ2-1; 14 nucleotides match TRBD2. Per germline, CDR1 SGHKS and CDR2 YYEKEE (reference sequence). The CDR3 has 17 amino acids. CDR3 sequence reads: CASSLSLGTSGRGEQLF. In DNA, the CDR3 is TGTGCCAGCAGCTTGTCCCTGGGGACTAGCGGGAGAGGTGAGCAGCTCTTC.

Comment on this clonotype: A much bigger clone sits one base away, suggesting this may be a read error. The CDR3 is CASSEDSIQPQHF. For the CDR3, the DNA is TGTGCCAGCAGTGAGGACAGCATTCAGCCCCAGCATTTT. The rearrangement uses TRBV6-4 and TRBJ1-5; D might be TRBD1 (6 bases). The CDR3 covers 13 residues. Per germline, CDR1 MRHNA and CDR2 SNTAGT.

This clonotype has a count of ten or more. V and J are TRBV4-1 and TRBJ2-5, with 7 bases lining up with TRBD1. CDR1 and CDR2 from the germline V gene are MGHRA and YSYEKL. CDR3 size: 16 residues. V was clipped by 1 base and J by 2 bases; unmatched bases: 7. The CDR3 region has the DNA TGCGCCAGCAGCCAAGGGCGGGCAGGGGGTCAAGAGACCCAGTACTTC. It encodes CASSQGRAGGQETQYF.

As concerns this clonotype: This may be a read error, as it is one base from a much larger clone. The rearrangement joins TRBV11-2 to TRBJ2-1; perhaps TRBD1 as D (5 bases). CDR3 length: 14 amino acids. CDR1 SGHAT and CDR2 FQNNGV come from the germline V gene. Trimming stripped 4 bases from V and 6 bases from J, with 13 bases between. The CDR3 sequence: CASSSRVQPNEQFF. CDR3 in DNA: TGTGCCAGCAGCTCCAGGGTGCAGCCCAATGAGCAGTTCTTC.

This clonotype appeared a single time. Its ends do not fully match the called genes, so a read error is possible. The chain is built from TRBV6-5 and TRBJ2-1; D is perhaps TRBD2 (7 bases). This CDR3 comprises 15 residues. The germline gives CDR1 MNHEY, CDR2 SVGAGI. Here the CDR3 reads CASSPWKGGNNERFF. The CDR3 DNA sequence: TGTGCCAGCAGCCCCTGGAAGGGGGGGAACAATGAGCGGTTCTTC.

The chain links TRBV4-1 to TRBJ2-5, with no clear D. Germline values: CDR1 MGHRA, CDR2 YSYEKL. V dropped 4 bases and J dropped 14 bases, with 20 bases sitting between them. This CDR3 is built from 13 residues. CDR3 nucleotide sequence: TGCGCCAGCAGCCGATTAGCTTCTGAGACCCCATACTTC. Translating gives CASSRLASETPYF.

As for this clonotype: The CDR3 end shows no conserved phenylalanine or tryptophan, and so a read error is likely. It is unclear where the CDR3 begins or ends on the DNA, so no DNA is shown, and the CDR3 is as TCRdb lists it. V usage is TRBV6-1 and J usage is TRBJ2-6. The CDR3 length equals 14 residues, ends included. The germline V gene encodes CDR1 MNHNS and CDR2 SASEGT. The CDR3 loop reads CASSEGAGANVLIL.

The chain couples TRBV28 to TRBJ2-1, with TRBD2 matching 8 bases. V was pared by 3 bases and J by 3 bases, with 4 bases of the junction left unmatched. The CDR3 is made up of 15 amino acids. Germline CDR1 is MDHEN and CDR2 is SYDVKM. CDR3 nucleotide sequence: TGTGCCAGCAGTTTTTGGCGGGAGGACTACAATGAGCAGTTCTTC. Translation: CASSFWREDYNEQFF. The whole variable domain, remainder taken from reference TRBV28 and TRBJ2-1, is DVKVTQSSRYLVKRTGEKVFLECVQDMDHENMFWYRQDPGLGLRLIYFSYDVKMKEKGDIPEGYSVSREKKERFSLILESASTNQTSMYLCASSFWREDYNEQFFGPGTRLTVL.

For this clonotype: At one of its ends the junction is not consistent with the germline gene, which may arise from a read error. The V and J genes are TRBV6-2 or TRBV6-3 and TRBJ2-2, with a tentative D call TRBD2 (5 bases). Germline assignment: CDR1 MNHEY and CDR2 SVGEGT. The CDR3 is 14 amino acids. In DNA, the CDR3 is TGTACCAGCAAATGGACTTATAACACCGGGAAGCTGTTTTTT. This gives the protein CTSKWTYNTGKLFF.

The chain joins TRBV5-4 to TRBJ2-3; D possibly corresponds to TRBD2 (6 bases). Germline V lookup: CDR1 SGHNT, CDR2 YYREEE (reference sequence). CDR3 length: 16 residues. The CDR3 reads CTSSPIEREPGDTQYF. CDR3 in DNA: TGTACTAGCAGCCCTATAGAACGGGAGCCGGGAGATACGCAGTATTTT.

This chain uses TRBV28 with TRBJ2-7; TRBD2 matches at 7 bases. The V gene end was trimmed by 5 bases and the J gene end by 2 bases; junction bases not matched to a gene: 9. Germline CDR1 reads MDHEN; CDR2 reads SYDVKM. The CDR3 length is 15 residues. The CDR3 nucleotides are TGTGCCAGCAGTGTCCTGGGACGGGGGGCCTACGAGCAGTACTTC. This encodes CASSVLGRGAYEQYF.

Concerning this clonotype: The CDR3 does not close with the conserved phenylalanine or tryptophan, likely indicating a read error. This chain uses TRBV20-1 with TRBJ1-1; D is unclear. From germline, CDR1 is DFQATT and CDR2 SNEGSKA (reference sequence). The CDR3 has 12 amino acids. Written as DNA, the CDR3 is TGCAGTGCCCCCTCTAGTGGGTCTGACGCTTTCTTA. Its protein is CSAPSSGSDAFL.

Remarks on this clonotype: It may be a read error: a sequence one base away is much more abundant. This chain uses TRBV28 with TRBJ1-5; D may be TRBD1 (6 bases). The CDR3 contains 15 residues. CDR1 is MDHEN, CDR2 SYDVKM, per germline. Trimming shortened V by 3 bases and J by 4 bases, and 13 bases separated the two germline ends. This CDR3 reads CASSFLGTLNQPQHF. Written as DNA, the CDR3 is TGTGCCAGCAGTTTCCTGGGGACACTTAATCAGCCCCAGCATTTT.

Only one count was recorded for this clonotype. A much bigger clone sits one base away, suggesting this may be a read error. The rearrangement joins TRBV20-1 to TRBJ2-3; 10 bases align to TRBD2. This CDR3 is built from 17 residues. The germline V gene encodes CDR1 DFQATT and CDR2 SNEGSKA (reference sequence). The CDR3 sequence is CSARGSAGGPSIDTQYF. The CDR3, as DNA: TGCAGTGCTAGAGGTTCAGCGGGAGGGCCCAGCATAGATACGCAGTATTTT.

The chain couples TRBV6-1 to TRBJ2-7, with D possibly being TRBD2 (6 bases). V was shortened by 11 bases and J by 9 bases, with 17 bases between the two germline ends. The germline V gene has CDR1 MNHNS and CDR2 SASEGT. The CDR3 extends over 11 amino acids. The DNA of the CDR3 is TGTGCCGGCATAGAGCCGGGGGTGCAGTACTTC. Amino acids: CAGIEPGVQYF.

The V gene is TRBV20-1, the J gene TRBJ2-1; 8 nucleotides line up with TRBD2. Germline CDR1 and CDR2: DFQATT and SNEGSKA (reference sequence). The CDR3 contains 14 residues. J gave up 12 bases and V 0 bases, and 10 bases lay outside the gene matches. The CDR3 sequence: CSAREATSVNRQFF. The CDR3 DNA sequence: TGCAGTGCTAGAGAAGCGACTAGCGTTAACCGGCAGTTCTTC.